The 32 T cell receptor beta chains given below trace back to one sample, sequenced in a study of blood T cell repertoires in COVID-19 (dated by TCRdb to the early 2020s). Library generation was performed with the immunoSEQ multiplex PCR assay. The table was pulled from immuneACCESS by TCRdb, which kept in-frame rearrangements only. Such tables lose some clones; where checked, under half of the loss comes from unresolved V genes, and the rest has no known cause. The sample table holds 330,000 or so clones, of which about 92% were seen once. The ten top clones hold approximately 17% of the sample. Sequenced input: PBMCs or T cells enriched from blood (not recorded which). These receptors originate from a woman aged 25 to 39 who had recovered from COVID-19.

This chain uses TRBV10-3 with TRBJ1-5; D is unresolved. With 6 bases removed from V and 4 bases from J, the gap between germline ends came to 10 bases. This CDR3 contains 13 residues. The germline gives CDR1 ENHRY, CDR2 SYGVKD. The CDR3: CAISPDGNQPQHF. CDR3 coding DNA: TGTGCCATCAGCCCCGACGGGAATCAGCCCCAGCATTTT.

This rearrangement joins TRBV7-9 to TRBJ1-1, with D maybe TRBD1 (6 bases). Germline V gives CDR1 SEHNR, CDR2 FQNEAQ (reference sequence). The ends were cut back, 5 bases at V and 0 bases at J, with 10 bases in the middle. CDR3 length equals 14 residues. Here the CDR3 DNA reads TGTGCCAGCAGCCCCGGGACATTGAACACTGAAGCTTTCTTT. It codes for CASSPGTLNTEAFF.

V gene TRBV28 combines with J gene TRBJ1-5, with TRBD1 identical over 7 bases. The CDR3 loop spans 15 amino acids. From germline, CDR1 is MDHEN and CDR2 SYDVKM. Trimming cost V 5 bases and J 0 bases; bases outside gene matches: 4. CDR3 DNA: TGTGCCAGCAGTCCCGGGACAGATAGCAATCAGCCCCAGCATTTT. Translating gives CASSPGTDSNQPQHF.

Written as DNA, the CDR3 is TGTGCCAGCTCACCCTGGGGAGGGAAAGAGACCCAGTACTTC. Amino acids: CASSPWGGKETQYF. The chain uses TRBV18 and TRBJ2-5; 7 nucleotides agree with TRBD2. CDR3 length: 14 amino acids. Germline-derived CDR1 and CDR2 are KGHSH and LQKENI. Trimming cost V 3 bases and J 3 bases; bases outside gene matches: 4.

The chain joins TRBV3-1 (or the pseudogene TRBV3-2) to TRBJ1-4, with 9 bases fitting TRBD1. This CDR3 has 15 amino acids. Germline CDR1 reads LGHDT; CDR2 reads YNNKEL (reference sequence). Trimming took 8 bases from V and 8 from J; bases not matched to a gene: 12. The DNA of the CDR3 is TGTGCCAGCCCCGGGGAGGGACAGGGAAGGGAAAAACTGTTTTTT. It specifies CASPGEGQGREKLFF.

The chain is built from TRBV9 and TRBJ2-3; 8 bases agree with TRBD2. This CDR3 contains 14 residues. V lost 4 bases to trimming and J lost 3 bases; unmatched junction nucleotides: 4. Germline CDR1 is SGDLS and CDR2 is YYNGEE. The DNA for the CDR3 is TGTGCCAGCAGCCCCGGGACTAGGACAGATACGCAGTATTTT. It is translated as CASSPGTRTDTQYF.

This clone was seen more than once but under ten times. The gene calls are TRBV18 and TRBJ1-5; weak D call: TRBD1 (5 bases). Germline assignment: CDR1 KGHSH and CDR2 LQKENI. The ends were cut back, 2 bases at V and 1 base at J, with 6 bases in the middle. This CDR3 contains 14 residues. This chain's CDR3 is CASSPGGSNQPQHF. In nucleotides, the CDR3 is TGTGCCAGCTCACCAGGGGGGAGCAATCAGCCCCAGCATTTT.

This clone was observed a handful of times. V gene TRBV28 combines with J gene TRBJ1-1; TRBD1 is a possible D gene (6 bases). CDR3 size: 15 residues. V was trimmed by 3 bases and J by 2 bases, leaving 13 bases between them. CDR1 and CDR2 from the germline V gene are MDHEN and SYDVKM. The CDR3 DNA sequence: TGTGCCAGCAGTTTCGTTACAGGGCTAAACACTGAAGCTTTCTTT. This translates into CASSFVTGLNTEAFF.

This sequence joins TRBV5-4 and TRBJ1-6, with D possibly being TRBD1 (5 bases). The germline V gene encodes CDR1 SGHNT and CDR2 YYREEE (reference sequence). Trimming pared 3 bases from V and 3 bases from J, leaving 16 bases between. CDR3 length equals 17 residues. The CDR3 DNA follows: TGTGCCAGCAGCTCGGGCGGGGCTAGGAGCTATAATTCACCCCTCCACTTT. The encoded protein is CASSSGGARSYNSPLHF.

The chain joins TRBV11-2 to TRBJ1-6; TRBD1 might be the D (6 bases). The CDR3 covers 18 residues. Germline loops: CDR1 SGHAT, CDR2 FQNNGV. The V end was cut by 1 base, the J end by 0 bases, with 13 bases between. The DNA of the CDR3 is TGTGCCAGCAGCTTAGGGGGGCAGGGGAGCTCCTATAATTCACCCCTCCACTTT. Amino acid sequence: CASSLGGQGSSYNSPLHF.

This clone was recorded only once. Here the CDR3 DNA reads TGCAGTGCTAGTTGGCAGGGCGGAACCGGGGAGCTGTTTTTT. Residues: CSASWQGGTGELFF. The chain couples TRBV20-1 to TRBJ2-2, with D perhaps TRBD1 (5 bases). With 3 bases removed from V and 5 bases from J, the gap between germline ends came to 13 bases. Germline V CDR1 and CDR2: DFQATT, SNEGSKA (reference sequence). The CDR3 runs 14 residues.

The V and J genes are TRBV29-1 and TRBJ2-1, with TRBD2 matching 8 bases. The CDR3 contains 13 residues. V lost 7 bases, J lost 8 bases, and 10 bases stayed unmatched. Germline lookup yields CDR1 SQVTM and CDR2 ANQGSEA. The CDR3 sequence: CSAERERPHEQFF. CDR3 sequence (DNA): TGCAGCGCAGAGCGGGAGAGGCCTCATGAGCAGTTCTTC.

The CDR3 DNA reads TGTGCTAGTGGTTTGATGGTAGCGGGGGGCCCAAGGACCGGGGAGCTGTTTTTT. It encodes CASGLMVAGGPRTGELFF. The V call is TRBV12-5, the J call TRBJ2-2, with 10 bases matching TRBD2. The J segment lost 5 bases and the V segment lost 2 bases, leaving 11 bases of the junction unmatched. Germline assignment: CDR1 LGHNT and CDR2 FRNRAP. The CDR3 spans 18 residues.

J is TRBJ1-2 and V is TRBV28; no definite D call. CDR3 size: 14 residues. The V gene's germline CDR1 is MDHEN and CDR2 SYDVKM. Between the trimmed V and J ends, which lost 1 base and 7 bases, there was a span of 13 bases. CDR3 protein: CASSLLGRMRGYTF. As DNA, the CDR3 is TGTGCCAGCAGTTTATTGGGCAGGATGCGTGGCTACACCTTC.

The V and J genes are TRBV1 and TRBJ2-6; the D call of TRBD2 is as the table states it, not checked on the DNA. TRBV1 is a documented pseudogene. CDR3 size: 21 residues. CDR3 amino acids: CTSSQDSGPGDFCSGANVLTF. Here the CDR3 DNA reads TGCACCAGCAGCCAAGATTCGGGGCCGGGGGACTTCTGCTCTGGGGCCAACGTCCTGACTTTC.

This sequence joins TRBV19 and TRBJ1-5, with D maybe TRBD1 (6 bases). Trimming cost V 3 bases and J 2 bases, with 11 bases left between them. The CDR3 runs to 15 residues. CDR1 and CDR2 (germline): LNHDA, SQIVND (reference sequence). CDR3: CASSMMAGGNQPQHF. The CDR3 DNA is TGTGCCAGTAGTATGATGGCAGGGGGCAATCAGCCCCAGCATTTT.

With respect to this clone: The identical CDR3 is also encoded by other nucleotide sequences in the sample. This sequence joins TRBV28 and TRBJ2-7; D is uncertain. Germline values: CDR1 MDHEN, CDR2 SYDVKM. This CDR3 has 11 residues. The V gene lost 4 bases and the J gene lost 3 bases, with 4 bases spanning the gap. This CDR3 is CASSSGYEQYF. CDR3 nucleotide sequence: TGTGCCAGCAGTTCGGGCTACGAGCAGTACTTC.

A word on this clone: The junction does not match germline at one end; this may be a read error. The chain uses TRBV7-7 and TRBJ2-1; maybe TRBD2 (5 bases). Germline V lookup: CDR1 SSHAT, CDR2 FNYEAQ (reference sequence). This CDR3 has 13 amino acids. The CDR3 bases are TGTGCTAGCAGCTTAGCGCAGTACAATGAGCAGTTCTTC. Residues: CASSLAQYNEQFF.

The genes are TRBV6-1 and TRBJ1-5; 10 bases map to TRBD1. The CDR3 totals 18 residues. Germline loops: CDR1 MNHNS, CDR2 SASEGT. Trimming at V came to 2 bases and at J to 1 base, leaving 8 bases not matched to a gene. CDR3 bases: TGTGCCAGCAGTGAAATCCGGACAGGGGGGAGAAGCAATCAGCCCCAGCATTTT. It specifies CASSEIRTGGRSNQPQHF.

The chain carries TRBV28 and TRBJ1-6, with D hard to call. The V and J ends lost 2 bases and 0 bases respectively, with 11 bases between them. The CDR3 is made up of 17 amino acids. Per germline, CDR1 MDHEN and CDR2 SYDVKM. The CDR3 DNA reads as TGTGCCAGCAGTTTAAGCGCCAGAAGCTCCTATAATTCACCCCTCCACTTT. Encoded protein: CASSLSARSSYNSPLHF. Filled out from reference TRBV28 and TRBJ1-6, the complete variable domain reads DVKVTQSSRYLVKRTGEKVFLECVQDMDHENMFWYRQDPGLGLRLIYFSYDVKMKEKGDIPEGYSVSREKKERFSLILESASTNQTSMYLCASSLSARSSYNSPLHFGNGTRLTVT.

The V and J genes are TRBV13 and TRBJ2-7, with 13 nucleotides matching TRBD2. The CDR3 contains 16 residues. Germline CDR1 is PRHDT and CDR2 is FYEKMQ (reference sequence). With V trimmed by 5 bases and J by 5 bases, 9 bases remained unmatched. Here the CDR3 DNA reads TGTGCCAGCAGCACCACACTAGCGGGAGGGCTTCACGAGCAGTACTTC. Protein: CASSTTLAGGLHEQYF.

This chain links TRBV10-3 with TRBJ2-1; D unresolved. V was cut by 0 bases and J by 10 bases, with 10 bases left in between. The germline CDR1 and CDR2 sequences are ENHRY and SYGVKD. The CDR3 spans 13 residues. CDR3 residues: CAISESPMEEQFF. CDR3 sequence (DNA): TGTGCCATCAGTGAGTCCCCGATGGAGGAGCAGTTCTTC.

The sample holds one count of this clone. The rearrangement links TRBV29-1 to TRBJ1-1, with 10 positions matching TRBD1. V lost 6 bases, J lost 6 bases, and 7 bases stayed unmatched. The CDR3 runs to 13 residues. Looked up from germline, CDR1 is SQVTM and CDR2 is ANQGSEA. This CDR3 is CSVGDRGRAEAFF. The CDR3 nucleotides read TGCAGCGTGGGGGACAGGGGTCGGGCTGAAGCTTTCTTT.

The rearrangement joins TRBV5-5 to TRBJ1-2, with 7 positions matching TRBD1. V was pared by 3 bases and J by 4 bases, with 6 bases of the junction left unmatched. Per germline, CDR1 SGHKS and CDR2 YYEKEE (reference sequence). CDR3 length equals 14 residues. The CDR3 reads CASSSTDRVYGYTF. The CDR3 DNA follows: TGTGCCAGCAGCTCTACAGACAGGGTCTATGGCTACACCTTC.

The genes are TRBV27 and TRBJ2-7; 9 nucleotides line up with TRBD1. After removal of 3 bases from V and 4 bases from J, the junction contained 7 bases not matched to a gene. CDR1 and CDR2 from the germline V gene are MNHEY and SMNVEV (reference sequence). This CDR3 has 15 residues. The CDR3 DNA reads as TGTGCCAGCAGTTTTTTTGGGACAGGGCCTTACGAGCAGTACTTC. As protein: CASSFFGTGPYEQYF.

The rearrangement joins TRBV20-1 to TRBJ2-3; D gene ambiguous. V was trimmed by 8 bases and J by 4 bases, leaving 7 bases between them. The germline V gene encodes CDR1 DFQATT and CDR2 SNEGSKA (reference sequence). The length of the CDR3 is 10 residues. This chain's CDR3 is CSFGSDTQYF. The DNA of the CDR3 is TGCAGTTTCGGGTCAGATACGCAGTATTTT.

V is TRBV12-3 or TRBV12-4 and J is TRBJ1-5; TRBD1 matches at 7 bases. Trimming took 8 bases from V and 4 from J; bases not matched to a gene: 2. The CDR3 length is 12 residues. This CDR3 is CASGTANQPQHF. In DNA form, the CDR3 reads TGTGCCAGCGGGACAGCTAATCAGCCCCAGCATTTT.

The CDR3: CASSSSTGSVATQYF. CDR3 nucleotide sequence: TGTGCCAGCAGCTCCTCGACAGGGTCGGTAGCGACCCAGTACTTC. The V call is TRBV11-2, the J call TRBJ2-5; 7 nucleotides match TRBD1. The germline gives CDR1 SGHAT, CDR2 FQNNGV. The CDR3 extends over 15 amino acids. The ends lost 4 bases at V and 7 bases at J; junction bases unmatched: 12.

J is TRBJ2-2 and V is TRBV6-2 or TRBV6-3; tentative D call: TRBD1 (5 bases). The CDR3 is 12 amino acids. The germline V gene has CDR1 MNHEY and CDR2 SVGEGT. V was trimmed by 4 bases and J by 9 bases, leaving 9 bases between them. CDR3 nucleotide sequence: TGTGCCAGCAGTTTGGACATTCGGGAGCTGTTTTTT. It is translated as CASSLDIRELFF.

The V call is TRBV18, the J call TRBJ2-7; weak D call: TRBD1 (6 bases). CDR3 length equals 15 residues. CDR1 is KGHSH, CDR2 LQKENI, per germline. The V end was cut by 3 bases, the J end by 1 base, with 13 bases between. Here the CDR3 reads CASSPGQTLSYEQYF. CDR3 nucleotides: TGTGCCAGCTCACCTGGACAGACATTATCCTACGAGCAGTACTTC.

This chain connects TRBV28 to TRBJ1-2; D unclear. With 10 bases removed from V and 2 bases from J, the gap between germline ends came to 5 bases. The CDR3 has 10 residues. Germline values: CDR1 MDHEN, CDR2 SYDVKM. The CDR3 is CATENYGYTF. The CDR3 DNA is TGTGCCACCGAGAACTATGGCTACACCTTC.

The CDR3: CASSFGKAETQYF. The CDR3 bases are TGTGCCAGCAGTTTCGGGAAGGCTGAGACCCAGTACTTC. The V call is TRBV28, the J call TRBJ2-5; TRBD2 is a possible D gene (5 bases). Trimming removed 3 bases at V and 5 bases at J, with 10 bases between. The CDR3 is made up of 13 amino acids. The V gene's germline CDR1 is MDHEN and CDR2 SYDVKM.